The source of this T cell receptor beta chain is a study of blood T cell repertoires in COVID-19. The V segment lost 5 bases and the J segment 1 base; nucleotides outside the gene matches: 8. Germline lookup yields CDR1 MNHEY and CDR2 SVGAGI. The CDR3 length is 15 residues. Patients in Seattle were enrolled during active infection, then followed longitudinally. How the authors handled the data: Nucleated cell number was recorded as an estimate derived from reference gene primer amplification. Profiled with immunoSEQ multiplex PCR; TCRdb holds only in-frame clones, not every one. Clone size and the V and J calls come from that table; the DNA yielded D and trimming. The table has roughly 300,000 clones, about 93% seen once.

This sequence joins TRBV6-5 and TRBJ2-7; 7 nucleotides agree with TRBD2. The receptor's source is a woman younger than 45 with COVID-19, enrolled during active disease. Sequencing used peripheral blood. The CDR3 sequence is CASSKTGTKSYEQYF. Written as DNA, the CDR3 is TGTGCCAGCAGTAAAACCGGGACTAAGTCCTACGAGCAGTACTTC.